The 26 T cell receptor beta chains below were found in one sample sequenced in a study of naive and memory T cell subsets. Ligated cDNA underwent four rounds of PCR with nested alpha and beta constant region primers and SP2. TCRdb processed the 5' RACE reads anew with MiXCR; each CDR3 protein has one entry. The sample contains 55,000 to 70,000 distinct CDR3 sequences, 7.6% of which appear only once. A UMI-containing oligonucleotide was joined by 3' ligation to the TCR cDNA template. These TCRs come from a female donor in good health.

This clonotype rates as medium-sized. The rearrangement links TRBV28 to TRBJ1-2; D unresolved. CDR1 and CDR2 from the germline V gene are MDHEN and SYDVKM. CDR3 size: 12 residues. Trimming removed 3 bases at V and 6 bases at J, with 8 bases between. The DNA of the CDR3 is TGTGCCAGCAGTTTCGGGGTGGATGGCTACACCTTC. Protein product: CASSFGVDGYTF.

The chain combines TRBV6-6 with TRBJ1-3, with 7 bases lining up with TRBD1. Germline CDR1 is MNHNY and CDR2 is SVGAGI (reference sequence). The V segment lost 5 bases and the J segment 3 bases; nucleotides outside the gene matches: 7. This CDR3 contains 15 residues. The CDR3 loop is CASSRQGHGGNTIYF. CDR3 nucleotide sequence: TGTGCCAGCAGTAGACAGGGTCATGGTGGAAACACCATATATTTT.

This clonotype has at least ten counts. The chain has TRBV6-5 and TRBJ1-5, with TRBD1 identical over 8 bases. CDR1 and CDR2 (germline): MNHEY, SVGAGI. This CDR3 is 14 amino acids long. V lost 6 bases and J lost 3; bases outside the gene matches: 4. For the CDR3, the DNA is TGTGCCAGCAGACGGACAGGGAACAATCAGCCCCAGCATTTT. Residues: CASRRTGNNQPQHF.

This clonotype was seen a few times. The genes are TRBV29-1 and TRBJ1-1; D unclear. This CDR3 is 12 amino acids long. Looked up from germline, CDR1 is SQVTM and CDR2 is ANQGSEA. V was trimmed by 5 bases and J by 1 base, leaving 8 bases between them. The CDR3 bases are TGCAGCGTTCGATCGGGGAACACTGAAGCTTTCTTT. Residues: CSVRSGNTEAFF. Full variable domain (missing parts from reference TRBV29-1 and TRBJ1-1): SAVISQKPSRDICQRGTSLTIQCQVDSQVTMMFWYRQQPGQSLTLIATANQGSEATYESGFVIDKFPISRPNLTFSTLTVSNMSPEDSSIYLCSVRSGNTEAFFGQGTRLTVV.

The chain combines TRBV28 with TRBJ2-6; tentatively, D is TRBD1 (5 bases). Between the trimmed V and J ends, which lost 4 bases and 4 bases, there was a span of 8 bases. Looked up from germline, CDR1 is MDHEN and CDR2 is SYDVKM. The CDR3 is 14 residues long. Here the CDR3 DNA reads TGTGCCAGCAGTTCCAGGGCCGGGGCCAACGTCCTGACTTTC. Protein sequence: CASSSRAGANVLTF.

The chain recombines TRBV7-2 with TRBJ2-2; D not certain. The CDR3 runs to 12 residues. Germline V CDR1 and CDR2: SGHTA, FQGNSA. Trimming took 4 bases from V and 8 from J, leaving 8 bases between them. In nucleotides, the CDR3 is TGTGCCAGCAGCTCCCGACTGGGGGAGCTGTTTTTT. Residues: CASSSRLGELFF.

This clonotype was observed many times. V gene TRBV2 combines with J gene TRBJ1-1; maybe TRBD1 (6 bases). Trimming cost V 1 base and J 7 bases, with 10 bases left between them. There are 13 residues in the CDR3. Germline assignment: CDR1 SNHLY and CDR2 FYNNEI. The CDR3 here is CASSEETGLEAFF. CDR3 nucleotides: TGTGCCAGCAGTGAAGAGACAGGCCTTGAAGCTTTCTTT.

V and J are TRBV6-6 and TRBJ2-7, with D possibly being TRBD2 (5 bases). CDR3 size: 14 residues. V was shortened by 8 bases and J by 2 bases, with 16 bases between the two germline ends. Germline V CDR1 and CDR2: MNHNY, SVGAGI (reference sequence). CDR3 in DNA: TGTGCCAGCTTAAGCGGCCTCCGAGCCTACGAGCAGTACTTC. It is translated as CASLSGLRAYEQYF.

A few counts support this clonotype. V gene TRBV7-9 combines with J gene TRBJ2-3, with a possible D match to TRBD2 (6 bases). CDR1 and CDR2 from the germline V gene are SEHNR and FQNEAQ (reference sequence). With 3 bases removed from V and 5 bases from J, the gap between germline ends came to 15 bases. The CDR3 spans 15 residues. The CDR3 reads CASSFAGGIRDTQYF. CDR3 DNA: TGTGCCAGCAGCTTCGCCGGGGGTATTAGAGATACGCAGTATTTT.

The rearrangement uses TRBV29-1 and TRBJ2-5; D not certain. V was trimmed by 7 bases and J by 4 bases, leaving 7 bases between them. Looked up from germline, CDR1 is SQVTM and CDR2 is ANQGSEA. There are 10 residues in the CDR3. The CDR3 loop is CSAKVETQYF. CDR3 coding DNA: TGCAGCGCGAAAGTAGAGACCCAGTACTTC.

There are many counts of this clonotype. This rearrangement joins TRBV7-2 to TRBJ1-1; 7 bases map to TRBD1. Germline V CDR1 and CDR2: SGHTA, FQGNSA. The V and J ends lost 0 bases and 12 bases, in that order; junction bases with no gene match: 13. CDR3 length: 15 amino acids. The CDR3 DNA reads TGTGCCAGCAGCTTAGCTGAGACAGGGATTTCTGTGACTTTCTTT. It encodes CASSLAETGISVTFF.

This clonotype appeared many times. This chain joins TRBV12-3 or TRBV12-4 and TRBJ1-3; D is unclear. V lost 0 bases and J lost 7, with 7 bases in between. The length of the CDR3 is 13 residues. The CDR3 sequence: CASSLAVGNTIYF. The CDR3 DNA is TGTGCCAGCAGTTTAGCGGTAGGGAACACCATATATTTT.

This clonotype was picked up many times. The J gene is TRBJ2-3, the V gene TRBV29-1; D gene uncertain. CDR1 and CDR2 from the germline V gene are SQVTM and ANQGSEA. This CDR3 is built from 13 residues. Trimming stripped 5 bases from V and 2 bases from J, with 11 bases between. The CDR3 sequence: CSVQPVHTDTQYF. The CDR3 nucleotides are TGCAGCGTTCAGCCCGTTCACACAGATACGCAGTATTTT.

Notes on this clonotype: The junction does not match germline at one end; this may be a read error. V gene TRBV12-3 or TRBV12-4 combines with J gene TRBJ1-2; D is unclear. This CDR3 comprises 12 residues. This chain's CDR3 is CASSSRGTGDTF. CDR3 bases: TGTGCCAGCAGTTCCCGGGGTACTGGCGACACCTTC.

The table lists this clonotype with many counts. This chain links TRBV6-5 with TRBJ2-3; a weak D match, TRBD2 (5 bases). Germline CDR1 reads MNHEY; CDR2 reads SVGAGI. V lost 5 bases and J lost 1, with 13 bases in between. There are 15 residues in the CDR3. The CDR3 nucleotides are TGTGCCAGCAGTCATCAAGCGGCCCGCACAGATACGCAGTATTTT. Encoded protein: CASSHQAARTDTQYF.

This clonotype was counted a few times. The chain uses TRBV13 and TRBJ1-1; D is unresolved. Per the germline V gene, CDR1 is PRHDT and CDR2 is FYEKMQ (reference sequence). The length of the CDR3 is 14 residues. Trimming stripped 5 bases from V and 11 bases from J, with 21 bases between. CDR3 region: CASSPGPSGGRAFF. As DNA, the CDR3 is TGTGCCAGCAGCCCCGGGCCGAGTGGAGGTCGGGCTTTCTTT.

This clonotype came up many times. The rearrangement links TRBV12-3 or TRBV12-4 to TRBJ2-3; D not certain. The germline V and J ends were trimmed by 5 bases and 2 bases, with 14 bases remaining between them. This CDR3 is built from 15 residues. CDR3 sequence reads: CASSPGPTDTDTQYF. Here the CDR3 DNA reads TGTGCCAGCAGTCCCGGCCCTACTGACACAGATACGCAGTATTTT.

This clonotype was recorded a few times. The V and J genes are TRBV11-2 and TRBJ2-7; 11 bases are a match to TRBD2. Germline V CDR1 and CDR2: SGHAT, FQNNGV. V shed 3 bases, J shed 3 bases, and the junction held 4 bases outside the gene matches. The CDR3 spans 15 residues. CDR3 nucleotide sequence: TGTGCCAGCAGCTTGGGGCTAGCGGGAGGCTACGAGCAGTACTTC. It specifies CASSLGLAGGYEQYF.

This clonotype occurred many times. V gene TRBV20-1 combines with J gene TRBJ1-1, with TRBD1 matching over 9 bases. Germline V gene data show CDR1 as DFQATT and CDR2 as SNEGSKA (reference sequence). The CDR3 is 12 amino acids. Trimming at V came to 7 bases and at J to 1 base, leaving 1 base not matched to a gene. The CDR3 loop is CSVGQGNTEAFF. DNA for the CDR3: TGCAGTGTGGGACAGGGGAACACTGAAGCTTTCTTT.

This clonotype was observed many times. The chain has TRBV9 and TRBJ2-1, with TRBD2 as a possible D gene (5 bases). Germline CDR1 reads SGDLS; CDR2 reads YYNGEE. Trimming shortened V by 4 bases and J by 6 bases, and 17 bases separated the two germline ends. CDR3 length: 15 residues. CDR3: CASSPRSVARNEQFF. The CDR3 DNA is TGTGCCAGCAGCCCCCGGTCGGTAGCGCGCAATGAGCAGTTCTTC.

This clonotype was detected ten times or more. The CDR3 coding sequence is TGTGCCAGCTCACCAACGGAAGAGACCCAGTACTTC. Its translation: CASSPTEETQYF. The V call is TRBV18, the J call TRBJ2-5; D is unclear. Trimming removed 2 bases at V and 3 bases at J, with 4 bases between. This CDR3 is built from 12 residues. Per germline, CDR1 KGHSH and CDR2 LQKENI. The entire variable domain, with the rest obtained from reference TRBV18 and TRBJ2-5, is as follows: NAGVMQNPRHLVRRRGQEARLRCSPMKGHSHVYWYRQLPEEGLKFMVYLQKENIIDESGMPKERFSAEFPKEGPSILRIQQVVRGDSAAYFCASSPTEETQYFGPGTRLLVL.

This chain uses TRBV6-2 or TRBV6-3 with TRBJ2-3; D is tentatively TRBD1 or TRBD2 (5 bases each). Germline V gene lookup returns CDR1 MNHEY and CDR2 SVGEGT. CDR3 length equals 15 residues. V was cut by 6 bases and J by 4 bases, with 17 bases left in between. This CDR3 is CASRGSGRGADTQYF. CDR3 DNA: TGTGCCAGCAGGGGATCGGGCCGGGGCGCAGATACGCAGTATTTT.

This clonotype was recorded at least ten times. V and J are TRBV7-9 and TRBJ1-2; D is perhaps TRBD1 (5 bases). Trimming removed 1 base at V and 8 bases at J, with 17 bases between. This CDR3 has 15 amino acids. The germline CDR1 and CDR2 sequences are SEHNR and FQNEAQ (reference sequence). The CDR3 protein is CASSLERRGREGYTF. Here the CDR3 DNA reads TGTGCCAGCAGCTTAGAGCGCCGGGGACGAGAAGGCTACACCTTC.

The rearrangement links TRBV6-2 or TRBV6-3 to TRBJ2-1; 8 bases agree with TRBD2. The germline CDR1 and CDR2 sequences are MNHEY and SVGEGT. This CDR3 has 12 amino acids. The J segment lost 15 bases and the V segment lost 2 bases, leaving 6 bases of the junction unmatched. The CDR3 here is CASSYQERGRFF. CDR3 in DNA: TGTGCCAGCAGTTACCAGGAGCGGGGGCGGTTCTTC.

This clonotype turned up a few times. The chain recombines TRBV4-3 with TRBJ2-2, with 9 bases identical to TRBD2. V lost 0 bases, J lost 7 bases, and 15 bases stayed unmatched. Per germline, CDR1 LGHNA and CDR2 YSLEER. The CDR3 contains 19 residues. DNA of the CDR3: TGCGCCAGCAGCCAAGAAGTGGCTAGCGGGGACTTCTTGGGCGGGGAGCTGTTTTTT. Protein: CASSQEVASGDFLGGELFF.

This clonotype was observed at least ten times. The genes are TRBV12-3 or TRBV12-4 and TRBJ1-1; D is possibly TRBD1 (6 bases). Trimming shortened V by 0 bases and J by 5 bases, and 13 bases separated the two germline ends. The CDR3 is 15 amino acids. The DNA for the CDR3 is TGTGCCAGCAGTTTAGCCGGGGGCGCGGGTACTGAAGCTTTCTTT. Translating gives CASSLAGGAGTEAFF.